The clone carrying this T cell receptor (beta chain) was seen only once. Its target is unknown. Combined were second doses at about 4 or about 12 weeks. The sample belongs to a study of T cell responses to AZD1222 COVID-19 vaccine. Points from the study as a whole: Seropositivity was recorded at baseline in only 6 or 7 AZD1222 recipients.

Assay: immunoSEQ multiplex PCR; the TCRdb copy retains only in-frame clones and omits some. The table records approximately 80,000 clones, 80% to 90% of them present only once. This specimen consisted of peripheral blood, obtained 28 days after the second AZD1222 dose. The clonotype originates from an adult who received the AZD1222 COVID-19 vaccine.

The DNA for the CDR3 is TGTGCCAGCAGCAAAAGGTGGGTGTCGAGCAATCAGCCCCAGCATTTT. This encodes CASSKRWVSSNQPQHF. The chain uses TRBV21-1 and TRBJ1-5. TRBV21-1 is labeled a pseudogene. This CDR3 region has 16 residues.